This T cell receptor (beta chain) was recorded in a study of early T cells in non-severe SARS-CoV-2 infection. Overall study context: It was bulk RNA from unsorted whole blood that was sequenced, and the chains were unpaired.

V was clipped by 5 bases and J by 3 bases; unmatched bases: 12. This CDR3 comprises 15 residues. Germline-derived CDR1 and CDR2 are DFQATT and SNEGSKA (reference sequence). TCRdb reprocessed the 5' RACE reads via MiXCR and lists one record per CDR3 protein. The repertoire holds nearly 60,000 distinct CDR3 sequences, 10% to 15% seen once, with 10% in the top ten. The receptor's source is an adult who was a healthcare worker with PCR-confirmed SARS-CoV-2 infection or an uninfected control (not recorded which). The rearrangement joins TRBV20-1 to TRBJ1-2; 7 nucleotides align to TRBD1. Sequencing used whole blood. The CDR3: CSASMRAGGHYGYTF. CDR3 DNA: TGCAGTGCTTCCATGAGGGCAGGGGGTCACTATGGCTACACCTTC.